Presented here are 16 T cell receptor beta chains from one specimen sequenced in a study of cytomegalovirus exposure and HLA in healthy donors. With 60 Vbeta and 13 Jbeta primers, the PCR was carried out. Assay used: immunoSEQ multiplex PCR; TCRdb lists only in-frame clones, some missing. Of roughly 190,000 clones listed, more than 65% were seen once; the top ten hold approximately 3.1%. Specimen: PBMCs. The receptors originated from a woman aged 30 to 39 in good health and CMV-seropositive.

The chain is built from TRBV5-1 and TRBJ2-7, with 10 bases matching TRBD2. Looked up from germline, CDR1 is SGHRS and CDR2 is YFSETQ. This CDR3 comprises 15 residues. The trim removed 0 bases at V and 2 bases at J, leaving 2 bases unmatched. The CDR3 DNA follows: TGCGCCAGCAGCTTGGAACTAGCGGGGACCTACGAGCAGTACTTC. Residues: CASSLELAGTYEQYF. Based on the CDR3 plus reference TRBV5-1 and TRBJ2-7, the full variable domain is KAGVTQTPRYLIKTRGQQVTLSCSPISGHRSVSWYQQTPGQGLQFLFEYFSETQRNKGNFPGRFSGRQFSNSRSEMNVSTLELGDSALYLCASSLELAGTYEQYFGPGTRLTVT.

This clone was counted once. A read error may produce the germline difference seen at one junction end. The J gene is TRBJ2-7, the V gene TRBV27, with D possibly being TRBD1 (5 bases). CDR1 MNHEY and CDR2 SMNVEV come from the germline V gene (reference sequence). CDR3 length equals 14 residues. CDR3 DNA: TGTGCCGGCAGTTTAGTACAGGACTCCTACGAGCAGTACTTC. Protein sequence: CAGSLVQDSYEQYF.

The genes are TRBV5-4 and TRBJ1-3; TRBD1 aligns across 7 bases. The junction had 3 bases not matched to a gene; V was cut back by 2 bases and J by 4 bases. This CDR3 contains 14 residues. Germline V gene data show CDR1 as SGHNT and CDR2 as YYREEE (reference sequence). CDR3 in DNA: TGTGCCAGCAGCTTACAGGGGTCCGGAAACACCATATATTTT. It specifies CASSLQGSGNTIYF.

J is TRBJ2-3 and V is TRBV6-1, with 7 bases identical to TRBD1. This CDR3 is 14 amino acids long. From germline, CDR1 is MNHNS and CDR2 SASEGT. V was pared by 10 bases and J by 6 bases, with 13 bases of the junction left unmatched. For the CDR3, the DNA is TGTGCCACCCAAGACAGGGCCCGCGTGGATACGCAGTATTTT. It translates to CATQDRARVDTQYF.

A single count supports this clone. The chain joins TRBV15 to TRBJ2-1; 7 nucleotides line up with TRBD2. Looked up from germline, CDR1 is LNHNV and CDR2 is YYDKDF (reference sequence). The CDR3 consists of 15 residues. Losses at the gene ends were 0 bases for V and 9 bases for J; bases not matched to a gene: 8. The CDR3 protein is CATSRDLAATVEQFF. The CDR3 DNA sequence: TGTGCCACCAGCAGAGATCTAGCGGCAACCGTTGAGCAGTTCTTC.

The chain links TRBV7-9 to TRBJ1-4; D unclear. Trimming stripped 1 base from V and 7 bases from J, with 16 bases between. The CDR3 consists of 16 residues. Germline V gene sequence: CDR1 SEHNR, CDR2 FQNEAQ (reference sequence). CDR3 sequence: CASSLGLRESSEKLFF. CDR3 DNA: TGTGCCAGCAGCTTAGGACTCCGGGAAAGCTCTGAAAAACTGTTTTTT.

The V call is TRBV4-1, the J call TRBJ2-7, with 8 bases matching TRBD1. The V gene end was trimmed by 4 bases and the J gene end by 4 bases; junction bases not matched to a gene: 12. In germline, CDR1 is MGHRA, CDR2 YSYEKL. There are 16 residues in the CDR3. The CDR3 bases are TGCGCCAGCAGCCTTGTAGAAACAGGGGGTGCATACGAGCAGTACTTC. It yields the protein CASSLVETGGAYEQYF.

This rearrangement joins TRBV6-5 to TRBJ2-7, with D possibly TRBD1 on 5 matching bases. This CDR3 region has 11 residues. V shed 11 bases and J shed 4 bases, with 12 bases lying between them. Germline assignment: CDR1 MNHEY and CDR2 SVGAGI. DNA of the CDR3: TGTGCCGTCCAGGGTCTGTACGAGCAGTACTTC. It is translated as CAVQGLYEQYF.

Here the CDR3 DNA reads TGTGCCAGCAGCTTTGGGGGGACCGAGCAGTACTTC. Protein: CASSFGGTEQYF. The genes are TRBV7-9 and TRBJ2-7; possible D gene TRBD2, 6 bases. The CDR3 totals 12 residues. Germline CDR1 reads SEHNR; CDR2 reads FQNEAQ (reference sequence). Deletions cut 3 bases from V and 6 bases from J, with 9 bases between.

The V gene is TRBV2, the J gene TRBJ1-3, with TRBD1 matching over 7 bases. The CDR3 has 17 amino acids. Germline loops: CDR1 SNHLY, CDR2 FYNNEI. V was clipped by 8 bases and J by 1 base; unmatched bases: 14. CDR3 amino acids: CASRREGALLSGNTIYF. The DNA of the CDR3 is TGTGCCAGCCGTCGGGAGGGGGCCCTCTTGTCTGGAAACACCATATATTTT.

A few counts support this clone. The rearrangement links TRBV2 to TRBJ1-2; D is possibly TRBD1 (6 bases). This CDR3 spans 15 amino acids. Trimming pared 5 bases from V and 3 bases from J, leaving 16 bases between. Germline loops: CDR1 SNHLY, CDR2 FYNNEI. CDR3 in DNA: TGTGCCAGCAGTCGAACACGTGGGGGCGACTATGGCTACACCTTC. Amino acids: CASSRTRGGDYGYTF. The whole variable domain, filled in from reference TRBV2 and TRBJ1-2, reads EPEVTQTPSHQVTQMGQEVILRCVPISNHLYFYWYRQILGQKVEFLVSFYNNEISEKSEIFDDQFSVERPDGSNFTLKIRSTKLEDSAMYFCASSRTRGGDYGYTFGSGTRLTVV.

A single count supports this clone. The CDR3 loop reads CASSQVHQSGVTGANYGYTF. CDR3 coding DNA: TGCGCCAGCAGCCAAGTACACCAAAGCGGGGTGACAGGGGCTAACTATGGCTACACCTTC. This chain links TRBV4-1 with TRBJ1-2; 8 positions agree with TRBD1. Germline CDR1 is MGHRA and CDR2 is YSYEKL. The CDR3 spans 20 residues. V gave up 1 base and J gave up 0 bases; unmatched junction bases: 16.

The chain recombines TRBV7-2 with TRBJ2-7; 10 positions agree with TRBD2. J was trimmed by 0 bases and V by 1 base; bases with no gene match: 3. The CDR3 contains 16 residues. Germline V gene data show CDR1 as SGHTA and CDR2 as FQGNSA. This CDR3 is CASSLELAGNSYEQYF. The CDR3 nucleotides read TGTGCCAGCAGCTTAGAACTAGCGGGGAACTCCTACGAGCAGTACTTC. Variable domain in full (rest from reference TRBV7-2 and TRBJ2-7): GAGVSQSPSNKVTEKGKDVELRCDPISGHTALYWYRQSLGQGLEFLIYFQGNSAPDKSGLPSDRFSAERTGGSVSTLTIQRTQQEDSAVYLCASSLELAGNSYEQYFGPGTRLTVT.

Details on this clone: Relative to the germline gene, one junction end is altered; a read error may explain this. This sequence joins TRBV28 and TRBJ2-5; TRBD2 matches at 10 bases. Germline CDR1 reads MDHEN; CDR2 reads SYDVKM. The CDR3 covers 17 residues. The CDR3 DNA reads TGTGCTAGCAGTTCCATTTTGAAGCGGGGGGGGCAAGAGACCCAGTACTTC. Protein product: CASSSILKRGGQETQYF.

The chain is built from TRBV2 and TRBJ1-5; D unclear. Germline V lookup: CDR1 SNHLY, CDR2 FYNNEI. Trimming took 3 bases from V and 0 from J, leaving 6 bases between them. The CDR3 has 14 residues. This CDR3 reads CASSDQNSNQPQHF. The CDR3 nucleotides read TGTGCCAGCAGTGATCAGAATAGCAATCAGCCCCAGCATTTT.

The V call is TRBV29-1, the J call TRBJ1-1, with 8 nucleotides matching TRBD1. The length of the CDR3 is 13 residues. The J segment lost 6 bases and the V segment lost 6 bases, leaving 9 bases of the junction unmatched. CDR1 is SQVTM, CDR2 ANQGSEA, per germline. This CDR3 is CSVGDRGTAEAFF. The CDR3 DNA is TGCAGCGTAGGCGACAGGGGTACAGCTGAAGCTTTCTTT.